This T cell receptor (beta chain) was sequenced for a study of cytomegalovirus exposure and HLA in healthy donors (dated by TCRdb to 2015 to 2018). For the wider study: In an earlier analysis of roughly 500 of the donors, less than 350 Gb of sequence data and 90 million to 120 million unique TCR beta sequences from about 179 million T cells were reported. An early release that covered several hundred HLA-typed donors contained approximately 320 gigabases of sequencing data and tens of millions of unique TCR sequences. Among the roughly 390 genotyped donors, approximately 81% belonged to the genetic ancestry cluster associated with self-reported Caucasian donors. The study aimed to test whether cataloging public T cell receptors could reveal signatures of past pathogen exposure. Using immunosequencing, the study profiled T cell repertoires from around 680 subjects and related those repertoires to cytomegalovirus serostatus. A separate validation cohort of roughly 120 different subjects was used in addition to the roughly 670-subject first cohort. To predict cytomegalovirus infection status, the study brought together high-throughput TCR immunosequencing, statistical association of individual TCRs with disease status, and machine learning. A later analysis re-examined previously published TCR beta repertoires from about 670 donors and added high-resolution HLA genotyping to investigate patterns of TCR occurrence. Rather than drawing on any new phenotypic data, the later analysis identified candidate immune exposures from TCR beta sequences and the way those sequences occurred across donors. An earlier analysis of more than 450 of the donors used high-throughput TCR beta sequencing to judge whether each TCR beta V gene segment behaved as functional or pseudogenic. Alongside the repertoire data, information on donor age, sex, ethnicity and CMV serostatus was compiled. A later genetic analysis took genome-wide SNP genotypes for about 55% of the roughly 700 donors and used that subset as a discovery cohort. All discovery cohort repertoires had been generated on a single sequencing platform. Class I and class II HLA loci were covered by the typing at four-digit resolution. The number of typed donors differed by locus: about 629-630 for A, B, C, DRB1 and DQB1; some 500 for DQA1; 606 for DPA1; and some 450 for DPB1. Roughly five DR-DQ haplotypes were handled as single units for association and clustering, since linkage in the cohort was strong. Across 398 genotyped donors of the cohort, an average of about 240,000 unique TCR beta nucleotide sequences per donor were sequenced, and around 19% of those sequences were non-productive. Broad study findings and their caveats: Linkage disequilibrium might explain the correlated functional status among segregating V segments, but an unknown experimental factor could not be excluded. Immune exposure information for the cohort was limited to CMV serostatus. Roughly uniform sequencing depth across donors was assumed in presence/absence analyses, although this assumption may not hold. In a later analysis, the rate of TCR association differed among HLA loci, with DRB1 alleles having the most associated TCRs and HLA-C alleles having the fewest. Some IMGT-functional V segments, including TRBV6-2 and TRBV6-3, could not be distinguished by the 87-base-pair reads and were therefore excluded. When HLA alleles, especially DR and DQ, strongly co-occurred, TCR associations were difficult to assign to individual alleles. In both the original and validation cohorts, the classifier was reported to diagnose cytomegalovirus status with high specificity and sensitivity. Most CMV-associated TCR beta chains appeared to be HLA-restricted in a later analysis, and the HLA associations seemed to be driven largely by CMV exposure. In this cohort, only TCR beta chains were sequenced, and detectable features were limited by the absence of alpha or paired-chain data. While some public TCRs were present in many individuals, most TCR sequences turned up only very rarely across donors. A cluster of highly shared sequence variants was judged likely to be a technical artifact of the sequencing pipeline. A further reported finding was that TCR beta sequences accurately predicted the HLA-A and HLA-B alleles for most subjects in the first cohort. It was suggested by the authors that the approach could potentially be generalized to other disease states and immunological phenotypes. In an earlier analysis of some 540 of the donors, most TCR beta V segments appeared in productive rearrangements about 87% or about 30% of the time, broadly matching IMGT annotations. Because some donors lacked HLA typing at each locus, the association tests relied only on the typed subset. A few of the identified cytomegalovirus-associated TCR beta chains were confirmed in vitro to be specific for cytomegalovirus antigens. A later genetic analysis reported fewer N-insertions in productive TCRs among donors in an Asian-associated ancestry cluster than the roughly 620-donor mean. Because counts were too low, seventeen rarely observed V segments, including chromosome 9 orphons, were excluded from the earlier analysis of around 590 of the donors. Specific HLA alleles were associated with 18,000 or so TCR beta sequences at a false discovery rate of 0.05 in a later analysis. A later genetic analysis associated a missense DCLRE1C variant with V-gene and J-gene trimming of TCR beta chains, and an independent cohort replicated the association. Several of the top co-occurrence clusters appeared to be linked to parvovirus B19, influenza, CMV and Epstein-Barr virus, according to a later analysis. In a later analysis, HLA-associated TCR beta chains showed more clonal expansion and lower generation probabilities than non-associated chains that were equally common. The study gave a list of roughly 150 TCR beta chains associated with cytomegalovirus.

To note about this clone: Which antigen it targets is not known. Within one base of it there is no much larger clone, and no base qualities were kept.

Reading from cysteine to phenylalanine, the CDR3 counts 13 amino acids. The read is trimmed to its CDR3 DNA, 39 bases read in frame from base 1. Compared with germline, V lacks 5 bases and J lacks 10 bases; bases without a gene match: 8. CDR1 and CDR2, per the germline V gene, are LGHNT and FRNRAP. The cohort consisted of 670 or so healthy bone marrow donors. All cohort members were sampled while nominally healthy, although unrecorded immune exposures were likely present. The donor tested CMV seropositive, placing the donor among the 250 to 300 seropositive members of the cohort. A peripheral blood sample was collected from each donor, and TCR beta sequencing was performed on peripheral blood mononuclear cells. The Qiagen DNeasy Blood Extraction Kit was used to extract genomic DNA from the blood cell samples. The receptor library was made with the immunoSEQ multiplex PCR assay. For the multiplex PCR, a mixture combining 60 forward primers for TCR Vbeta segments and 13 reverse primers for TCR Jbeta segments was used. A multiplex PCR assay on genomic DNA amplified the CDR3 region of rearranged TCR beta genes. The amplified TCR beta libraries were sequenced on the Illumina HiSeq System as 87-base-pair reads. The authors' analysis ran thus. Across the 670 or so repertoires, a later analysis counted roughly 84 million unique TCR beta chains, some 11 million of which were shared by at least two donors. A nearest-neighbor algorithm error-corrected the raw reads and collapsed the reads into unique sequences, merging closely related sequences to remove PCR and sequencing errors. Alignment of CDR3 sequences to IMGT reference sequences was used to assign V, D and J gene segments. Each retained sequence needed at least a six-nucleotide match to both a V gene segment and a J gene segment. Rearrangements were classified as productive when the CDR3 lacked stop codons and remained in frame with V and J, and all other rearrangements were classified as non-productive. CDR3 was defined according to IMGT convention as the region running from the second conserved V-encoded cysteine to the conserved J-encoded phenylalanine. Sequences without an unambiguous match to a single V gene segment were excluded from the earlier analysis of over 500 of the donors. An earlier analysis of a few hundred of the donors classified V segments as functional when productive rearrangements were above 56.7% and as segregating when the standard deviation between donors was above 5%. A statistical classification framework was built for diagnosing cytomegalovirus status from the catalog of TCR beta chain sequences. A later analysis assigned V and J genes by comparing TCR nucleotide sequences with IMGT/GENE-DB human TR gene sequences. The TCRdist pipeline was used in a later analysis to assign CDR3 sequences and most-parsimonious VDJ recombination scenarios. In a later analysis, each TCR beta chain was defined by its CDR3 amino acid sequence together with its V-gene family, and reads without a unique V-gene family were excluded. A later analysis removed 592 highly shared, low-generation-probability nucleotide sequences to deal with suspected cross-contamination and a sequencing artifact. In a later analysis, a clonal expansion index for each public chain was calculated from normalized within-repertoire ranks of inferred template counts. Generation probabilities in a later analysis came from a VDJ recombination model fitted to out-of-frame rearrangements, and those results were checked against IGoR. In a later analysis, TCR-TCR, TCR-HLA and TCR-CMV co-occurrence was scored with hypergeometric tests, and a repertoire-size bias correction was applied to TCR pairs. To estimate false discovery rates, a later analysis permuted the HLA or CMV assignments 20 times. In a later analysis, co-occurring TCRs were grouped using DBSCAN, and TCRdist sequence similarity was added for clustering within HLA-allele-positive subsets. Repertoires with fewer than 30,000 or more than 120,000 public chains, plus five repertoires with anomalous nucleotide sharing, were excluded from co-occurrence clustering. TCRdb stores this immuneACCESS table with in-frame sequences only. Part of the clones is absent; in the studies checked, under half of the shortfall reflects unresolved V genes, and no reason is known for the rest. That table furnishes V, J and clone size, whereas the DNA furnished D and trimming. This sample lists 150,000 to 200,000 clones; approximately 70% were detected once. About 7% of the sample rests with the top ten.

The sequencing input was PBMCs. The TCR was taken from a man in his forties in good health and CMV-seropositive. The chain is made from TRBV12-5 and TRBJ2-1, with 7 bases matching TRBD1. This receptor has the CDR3 CASGLGQTGEQFF. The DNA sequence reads TGTGCTAGTGGTCTGGGTCAGACAGGGGAGCAGTTCTTC. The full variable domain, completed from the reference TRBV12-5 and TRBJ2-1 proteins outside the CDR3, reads DARVTQTPRHKVTEMGQEVTMRCQPILGHNTVFWYRQTMMQGLELLAYFRNRAPLDDSGMPKDRFSAEMPDATLATLKIQPSEPRDSAVYFCASGLGQTGEQFFGPGTRLTVL.